This T cell receptor beta chain is drawn from a study of breast tumors, draining lymph nodes, adjacent tissues. Findings of the study overall: Tumor and nontumor repertoires were significantly more similar in luminal-like than in basal-like breast cancer. Tumors had less TCR diversity than lymph nodes, more than nontumor tissue. Data only fit, rather than demonstrated, lymph node origin of most tumor T cells. The data were judged consistent with most tumor T cells coming from lymph node and expanding in tumor.

Axillary draining lymph nodes of breast cancer patients supplied the node samples. Comments on this clonotype: The antigen is undetermined. This may be a read error: a much more frequent sequence differs by one nucleotide.

Each CDR3 protein is one row after TCRdb ran MiXCR on the multiplex PCR reads. Here the sample spans around 100,000 distinct CDR3 sequences, 21% being singletons. The sample taken for sequencing was axillary lymph node tissue. This receptor was obtained from a female donor with breast cancer. Some clones in this sample may be carry-over from other donors' samples.

DNA of the CDR3: TGCGCCAGCAGCCTACCGGACAGGGTGAATGAGCAGTCCTTC. Translation: CASSLPDRVNEQSF. The chain recombines TRBV4-1 with TRBJ2-1; the match to TRBD1 covers 8 bases. Per germline, CDR1 MGHRA and CDR2 YSYEKL. There are 14 residues in the CDR3.